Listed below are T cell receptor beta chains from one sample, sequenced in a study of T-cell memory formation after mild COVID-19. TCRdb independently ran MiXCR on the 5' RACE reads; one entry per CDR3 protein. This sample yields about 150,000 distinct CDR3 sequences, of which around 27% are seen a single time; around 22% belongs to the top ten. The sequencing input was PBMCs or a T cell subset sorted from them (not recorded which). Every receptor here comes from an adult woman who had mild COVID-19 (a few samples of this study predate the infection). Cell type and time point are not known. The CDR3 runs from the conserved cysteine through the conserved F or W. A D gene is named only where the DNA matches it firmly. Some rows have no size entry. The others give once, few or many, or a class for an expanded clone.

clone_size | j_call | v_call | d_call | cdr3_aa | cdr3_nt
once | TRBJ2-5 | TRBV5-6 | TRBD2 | CASSPRGGVETQYF | TGTGCCAGCAGCCCCCGGGGGGGTGTGGAGACCCAGTACTTC
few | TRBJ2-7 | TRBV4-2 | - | CASSQEIDRLRWNEQYF | TGTGCCAGCAGCCAAGAGATCGACAGGCTCCGGTGGAACGAGCAGTACTTC
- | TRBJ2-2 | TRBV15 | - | CATAGAANTGELFF | TGTGCCACCGCCGGGGCAGCAAACACCGGGGAGCTGTTTTTT
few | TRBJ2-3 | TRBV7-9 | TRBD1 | CASSSQTGPSTDTQYF | TGTGCCAGCAGCTCCCAGACAGGGCCCAGCACAGATACGCAGTATTTT
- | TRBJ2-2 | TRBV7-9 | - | CASSQGHGELFF | TGTGCCAGCAGCCAGGGGCACGGGGAGCTGTTTTTT
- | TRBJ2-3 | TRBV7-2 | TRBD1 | CASSALGTGADTQYF | TGTGCCAGCAGCGCCCTCGGGACAGGGGCAGATACGCAGTATTTT
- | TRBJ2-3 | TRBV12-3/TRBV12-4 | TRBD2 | CASCSAGGPDTQYF | TGTGCCAGCTGCTCGGCGGGGGGCCCAGATACGCAGTATTTT
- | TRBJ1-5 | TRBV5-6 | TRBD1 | CASSALQGARDQPQHF | TGTGCCAGCAGCGCATTACAGGGGGCGAGGGATCAGCCCCAGCATTTT
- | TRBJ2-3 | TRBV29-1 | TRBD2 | CSVGLAGARTDTQYF | TGCAGCGTTGGGCTAGCGGGGGCTCGCACAGATACGCAGTATTTT
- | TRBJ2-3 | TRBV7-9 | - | CASSLYIEQDTQYF | TGTGCCAGCAGCCTTTATATCGAGCAGGATACGCAGTATTTT
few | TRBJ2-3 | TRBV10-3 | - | CAISSTSTDTQYF | TGTGCCATCAGTAGCACTTCCACAGATACGCAGTATTTT
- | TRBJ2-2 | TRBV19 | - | CASSIYDTNTGELFF | TGTGCCAGTAGTATTTATGACACGAACACCGGGGAGCTGTTTTTT
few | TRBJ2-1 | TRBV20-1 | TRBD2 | CSATGTRSYNEQFF | TGCAGTGCAACCGGGACTAGGTCCTACAATGAGCAGTTCTTC
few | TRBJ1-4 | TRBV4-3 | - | CASSQDGEKLFF | TGCGCCAGCAGCCAAGATGGCGAAAAACTGTTTTTT
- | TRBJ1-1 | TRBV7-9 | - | CASSSLGLQNPNTEAFF | TGTGCCAGCAGCTCACTGGGGCTCCAGAACCCTAACACTGAAGCTTTCTTT
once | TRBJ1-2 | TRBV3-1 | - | CASSQGMGTDGYTF | TGTGCCAGCAGCCAAGGGATGGGGACTGATGGCTACACCTTC
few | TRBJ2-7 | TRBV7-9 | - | CASSSRIKTYEQYF | TGTGCCAGCAGCTCCAGGATAAAGACCTACGAGCAGTACTTC
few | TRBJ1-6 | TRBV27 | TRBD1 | CASSLLGQGGSPLHF | TGTGCCAGCAGTTTACTTGGACAGGGGGGTTCACCCCTCCACTTT
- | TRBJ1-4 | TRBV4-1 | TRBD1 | CASSRREGGGSEKLFF | TGCGCCAGCAGTCGAAGGGAAGGAGGGGGCAGTGAAAAACTGTTTTTT
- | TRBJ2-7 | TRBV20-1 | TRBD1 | CSAREQGKGYEQYF | TGCAGTGCTAGAGAACAGGGGAAAGGCTACGAGCAGTACTTC
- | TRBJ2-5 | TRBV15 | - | CATSGAARVTETQYF | TGTGCCACCAGCGGTGCGGCCAGGGTGACAGAGACCCAGTACTTC
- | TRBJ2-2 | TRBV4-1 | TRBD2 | CASSHDSAGGDGELFF | TGCGCCAGCAGCCATGATAGCGCGGGGGGCGACGGGGAGCTGTTTTTT
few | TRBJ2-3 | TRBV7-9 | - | CASSLGVPDTQYF | TGTGCCAGCAGCTTAGGGGTGCCAGATACGCAGTATTTT
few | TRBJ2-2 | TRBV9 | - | CASSVAPGELFF | TGTGCCAGCAGCGTAGCCCCCGGGGAGCTGTTTTTT
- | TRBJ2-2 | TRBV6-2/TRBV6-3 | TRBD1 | CASSSDRGTNTGELFF | TGTGCCAGCAGTTCCGACAGGGGGACCAACACCGGGGAGCTGTTTTTT
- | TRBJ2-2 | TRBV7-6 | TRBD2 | CASSRLGLAGDGNTGELFF | TGTGCCAGCAGCCGATTGGGACTAGCGGGAGATGGGAACACCGGGGAGCTGTTTTTT
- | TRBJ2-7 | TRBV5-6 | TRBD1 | CASSITGGEQYF | TGTGCCAGCAGCATTACAGGGGGGGAGCAGTACTTC
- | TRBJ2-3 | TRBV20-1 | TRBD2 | CSATRTSGALDTQYF | TGCAGTGCTACCCGGACTAGCGGGGCGCTAGATACGCAGTATTTT
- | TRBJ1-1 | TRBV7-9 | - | CASSLAPSGSTEAFF | TGTGCCAGCAGCTTAGCGCCGTCGGGAAGCACTGAAGCTTTCTTT
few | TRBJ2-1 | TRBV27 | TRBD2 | CASTGTTGLAWNEQFF | TGTGCCAGCACCGGAACGACGGGACTAGCGTGGAATGAGCAGTTCTTC
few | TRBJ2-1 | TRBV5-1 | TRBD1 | CASSLARRQGIDEQFF | TGCGCCAGCAGCTTGGCCAGGAGACAGGGTATCGATGAGCAGTTCTTC
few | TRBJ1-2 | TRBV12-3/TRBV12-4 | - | CASSSGTLYGYGYTF | TGTGCCAGCAGCTCAGGGACCCTCTATGGGTATGGCTACACCTTC
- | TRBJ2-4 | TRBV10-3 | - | CAISAETTLAKNIQYF | TGTGCCATCAGTGCTGAGACAACGCTAGCCAAAAACATTCAGTACTTC